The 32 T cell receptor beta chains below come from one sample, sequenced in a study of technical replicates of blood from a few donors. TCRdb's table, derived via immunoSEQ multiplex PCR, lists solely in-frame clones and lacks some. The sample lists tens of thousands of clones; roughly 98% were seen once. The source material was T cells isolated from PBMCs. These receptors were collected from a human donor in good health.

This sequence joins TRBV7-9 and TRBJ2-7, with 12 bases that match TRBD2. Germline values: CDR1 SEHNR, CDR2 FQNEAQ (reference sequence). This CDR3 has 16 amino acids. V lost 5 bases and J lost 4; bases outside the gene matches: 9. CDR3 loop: CASSPRTSGISYEQYF. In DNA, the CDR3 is TGTGCCAGCAGCCCTCGGACTAGCGGGATTTCTTACGAGCAGTACTTC.

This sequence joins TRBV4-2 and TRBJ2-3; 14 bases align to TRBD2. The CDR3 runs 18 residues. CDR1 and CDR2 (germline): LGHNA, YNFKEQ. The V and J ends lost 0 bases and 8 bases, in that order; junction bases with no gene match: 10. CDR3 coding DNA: TGTGCCAGCAGCCAAGATGAGACTAGCGGGGGGGCTAGGGGTACGCAGTATTTT. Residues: CASSQDETSGGARGTQYF.

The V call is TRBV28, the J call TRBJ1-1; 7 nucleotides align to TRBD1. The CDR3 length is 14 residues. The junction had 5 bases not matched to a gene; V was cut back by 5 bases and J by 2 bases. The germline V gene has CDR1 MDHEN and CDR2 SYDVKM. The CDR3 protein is CASSGQDSNTEAFF. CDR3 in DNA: TGTGCCAGCAGTGGACAGGACTCTAACACTGAAGCTTTCTTT.

The CDR3 is CASSPWDRTDTQYF. The DNA for the CDR3 is TGTGCCAGCAGCCCCTGGGACAGAACAGATACGCAGTATTTT. This sequence joins TRBV7-6 and TRBJ2-3; 7 nucleotides agree with TRBD1. The CDR3 is made up of 14 amino acids. The V segment lost 5 bases and the J segment 3 bases; nucleotides outside the gene matches: 5. Looked up from germline, CDR1 is SGHVS and CDR2 is FNYEAQ.

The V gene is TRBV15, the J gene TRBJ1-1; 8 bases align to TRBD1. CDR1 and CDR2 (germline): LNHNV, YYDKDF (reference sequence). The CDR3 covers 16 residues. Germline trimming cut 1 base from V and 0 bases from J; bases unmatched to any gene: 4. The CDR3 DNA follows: TGTGCCACCAGCAGAGGGACAGGGAGTATGAACACTGAAGCTTTCTTT. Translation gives CATSRGTGSMNTEAFF.

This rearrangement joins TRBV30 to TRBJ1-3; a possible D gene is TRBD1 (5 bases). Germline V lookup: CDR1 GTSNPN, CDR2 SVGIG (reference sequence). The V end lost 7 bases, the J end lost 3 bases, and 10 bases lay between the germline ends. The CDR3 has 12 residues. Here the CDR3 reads CALGGSGNTIYF. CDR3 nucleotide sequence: TGTGCCTTGGGGGGAAGTGGAAACACCATATATTTT.

CDR3 in DNA: TGCAGCGTTGGTACAGATCGCGGGGAGCTGTTTTTT. It codes for CSVGTDRGELFF. The chain combines TRBV29-1 with TRBJ2-2; D ambiguous. Germline V gives CDR1 SQVTM, CDR2 ANQGSEA. CDR3 length: 12 amino acids. V lost 4 bases and J lost 7, with 10 bases in between.

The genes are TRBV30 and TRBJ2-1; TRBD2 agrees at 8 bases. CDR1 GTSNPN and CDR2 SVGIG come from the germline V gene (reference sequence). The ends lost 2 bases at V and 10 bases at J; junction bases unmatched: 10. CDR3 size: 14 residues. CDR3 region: CAWSPGGLDWEQFF. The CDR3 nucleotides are TGTGCCTGGAGTCCGGGGGGGCTCGATTGGGAGCAGTTCTTC.

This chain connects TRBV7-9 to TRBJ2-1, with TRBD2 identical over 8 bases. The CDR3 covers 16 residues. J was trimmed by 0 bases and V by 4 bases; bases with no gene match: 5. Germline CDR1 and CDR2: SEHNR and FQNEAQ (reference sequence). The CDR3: CASSSPAGVSYNEQFF. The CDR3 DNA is TGTGCCAGCAGCTCGCCAGCGGGAGTCTCCTACAATGAGCAGTTCTTC.

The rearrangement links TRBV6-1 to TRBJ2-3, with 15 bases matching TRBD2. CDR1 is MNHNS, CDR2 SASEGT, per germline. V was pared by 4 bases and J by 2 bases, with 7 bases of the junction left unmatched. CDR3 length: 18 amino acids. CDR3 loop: CASSVRGLAGGYTDTQYF. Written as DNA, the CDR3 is TGTGCCAGCAGTGTTCGGGGACTAGCGGGGGGTTACACAGATACGCAGTATTTT.

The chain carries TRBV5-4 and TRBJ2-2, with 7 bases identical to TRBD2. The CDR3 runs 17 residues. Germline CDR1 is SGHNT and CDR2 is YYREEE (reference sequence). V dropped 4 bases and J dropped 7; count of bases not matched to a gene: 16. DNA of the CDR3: TGTGCCAGCAGCCCCCAGCCGGGACTAAGAACCAACGGGGAGCTGTTTTTT. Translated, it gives CASSPQPGLRTNGELFF.

The CDR3 DNA sequence: TGTGCCAGCAGCTTATTTACGTGGGGCGGTAGCTCTTTCACCGGGGAGCTGTTTTTT. It translates to CASSLFTWGGSSFTGELFF. The chain has TRBV11-2 and TRBJ2-2, with D tentatively TRBD1 (5 bases). The CDR3 runs 19 residues. The germline V and J ends were trimmed by 2 bases and 4 bases, with 23 bases remaining between them. CDR1 SGHAT and CDR2 FQNNGV come from the germline V gene.

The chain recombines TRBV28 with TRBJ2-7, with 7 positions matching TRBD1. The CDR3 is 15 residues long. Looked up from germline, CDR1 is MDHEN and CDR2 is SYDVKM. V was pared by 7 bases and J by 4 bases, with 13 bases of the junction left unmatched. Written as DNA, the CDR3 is TGTGCCAGCACTCTAGGGGGCAATTCCATTTACGAGCAGTACTTC. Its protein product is CASTLGGNSIYEQYF.

CDR3 DNA: TGTGCCAGTAGTATAGGGAGGGTGAGCTACGAGCAGTACTTC. Translating it yields CASSIGRVSYEQYF. The rearrangement joins TRBV19 to TRBJ2-7, with D possibly matching TRBD2 (6 bases). Germline assignment: CDR1 LNHDA and CDR2 SQIVND (reference sequence). The CDR3 is 14 amino acids. V was clipped by 1 base and J by 3 bases, with 10 bases between them.

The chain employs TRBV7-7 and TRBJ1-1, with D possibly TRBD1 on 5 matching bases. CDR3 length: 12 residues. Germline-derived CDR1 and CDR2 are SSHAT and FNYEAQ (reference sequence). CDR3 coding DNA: TGTGCGCTGGGGGAGGCTACCACTGAAGCTTTCTTT. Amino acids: CALGEATTEAFF.

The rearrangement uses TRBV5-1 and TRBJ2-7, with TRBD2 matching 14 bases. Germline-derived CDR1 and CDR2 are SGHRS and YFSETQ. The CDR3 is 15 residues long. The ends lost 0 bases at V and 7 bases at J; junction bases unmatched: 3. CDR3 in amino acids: CASSLGTSGGYEQYF. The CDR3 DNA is TGCGCCAGCAGCTTGGGGACTAGCGGGGGGTATGAGCAGTACTTC.

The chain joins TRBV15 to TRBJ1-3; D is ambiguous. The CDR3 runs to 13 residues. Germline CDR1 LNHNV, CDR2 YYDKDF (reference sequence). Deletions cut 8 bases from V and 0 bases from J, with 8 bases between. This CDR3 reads CATSSGSGNTIYF. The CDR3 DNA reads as TGTGCCACCTCCTCCGGCTCTGGAAACACCATATATTTT. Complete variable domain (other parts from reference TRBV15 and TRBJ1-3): DAMVIQNPRYQVTQFGKPVTLSCSQTLNHNVMYWYQQKSSQAPKLLFHYYDKDFNNEADTPDNFQSRRPNTSFCFLDIRSPGLGDTAMYLCATSSGSGNTIYFGEGSWLTVV.

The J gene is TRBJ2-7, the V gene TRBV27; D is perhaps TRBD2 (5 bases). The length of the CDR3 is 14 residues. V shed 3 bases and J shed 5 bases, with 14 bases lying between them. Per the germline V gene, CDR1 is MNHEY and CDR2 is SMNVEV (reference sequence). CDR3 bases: TGTGCCAGCAGTTTGAGGCTGAGGGTCCACGAGCAGTACTTC. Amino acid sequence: CASSLRLRVHEQYF.

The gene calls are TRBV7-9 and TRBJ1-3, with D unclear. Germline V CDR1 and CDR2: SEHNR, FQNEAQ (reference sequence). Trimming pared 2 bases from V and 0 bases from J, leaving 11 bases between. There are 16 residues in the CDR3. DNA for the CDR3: TGTGCCAGCAGCTTATTCGAGGCGAGCTCTGGAAACACCATATATTTT. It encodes CASSLFEASSGNTIYF.

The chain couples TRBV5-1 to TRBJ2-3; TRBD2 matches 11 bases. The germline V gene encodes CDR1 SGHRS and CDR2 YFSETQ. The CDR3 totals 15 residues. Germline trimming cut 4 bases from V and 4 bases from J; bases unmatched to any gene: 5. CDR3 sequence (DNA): TGCGCCAGCAGCGGTATACTAGCGGGAGCAGATACGCAGTATTTT. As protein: CASSGILAGADTQYF. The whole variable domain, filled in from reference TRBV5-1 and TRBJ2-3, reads KAGVTQTPRYLIKTRGQQVTLSCSPISGHRSVSWYQQTPGQGLQFLFEYFSETQRNKGNFPGRFSGRQFSNSRSEMNVSTLELGDSALYLCASSGILAGADTQYFGPGTRLTVL.

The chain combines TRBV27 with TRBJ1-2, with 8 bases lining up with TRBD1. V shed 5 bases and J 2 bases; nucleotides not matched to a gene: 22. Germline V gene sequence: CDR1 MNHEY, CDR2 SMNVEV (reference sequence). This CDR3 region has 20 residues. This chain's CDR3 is CASSGETNPQGETGNYGYTF. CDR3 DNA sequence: TGTGCCAGCAGTGGCGAAACCAACCCACAGGGGGAGACTGGAAACTATGGCTACACCTTC.

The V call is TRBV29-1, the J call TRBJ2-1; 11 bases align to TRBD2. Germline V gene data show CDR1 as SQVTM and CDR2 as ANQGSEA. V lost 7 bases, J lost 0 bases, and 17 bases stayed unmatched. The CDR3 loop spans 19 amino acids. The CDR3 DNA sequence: TGCAGCGCACCTGGTTCACTAGCGGGGGTTCCTAGCTCCTACAATGAGCAGTTCTTC. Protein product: CSAPGSLAGVPSSYNEQFF.

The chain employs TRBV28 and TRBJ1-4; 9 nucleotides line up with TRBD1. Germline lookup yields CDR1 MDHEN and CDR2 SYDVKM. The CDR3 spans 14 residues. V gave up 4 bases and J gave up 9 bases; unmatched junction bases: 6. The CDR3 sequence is CASSSGTGLKKLFF. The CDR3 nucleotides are TGTGCCAGCAGTTCCGGGACAGGGTTGAAAAAACTGTTTTTT.

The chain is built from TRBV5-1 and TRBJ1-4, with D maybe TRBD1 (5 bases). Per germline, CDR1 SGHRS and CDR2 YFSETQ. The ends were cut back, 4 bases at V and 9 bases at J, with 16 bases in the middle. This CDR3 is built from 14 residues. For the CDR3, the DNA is TGCGCCAGCAGCCCTTGGGGCGATGAAAAAAAACTGTTTTTT. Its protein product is CASSPWGDEKKLFF.

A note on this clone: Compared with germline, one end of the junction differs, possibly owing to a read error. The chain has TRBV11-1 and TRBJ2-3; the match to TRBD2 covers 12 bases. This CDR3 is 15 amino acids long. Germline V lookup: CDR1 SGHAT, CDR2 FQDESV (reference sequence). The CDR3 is CVSSFVSLAGGAQYF. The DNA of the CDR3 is TGTGTCAGCAGCTTCGTATCACTAGCGGGGGGAGCGCAGTATTTT.

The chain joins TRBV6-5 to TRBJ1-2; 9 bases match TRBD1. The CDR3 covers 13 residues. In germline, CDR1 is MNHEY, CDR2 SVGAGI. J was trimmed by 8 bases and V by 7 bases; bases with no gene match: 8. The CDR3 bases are TGTGCCAGCATCTCCGGGACAGGGAAGGGCTACACCTTC. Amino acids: CASISGTGKGYTF.

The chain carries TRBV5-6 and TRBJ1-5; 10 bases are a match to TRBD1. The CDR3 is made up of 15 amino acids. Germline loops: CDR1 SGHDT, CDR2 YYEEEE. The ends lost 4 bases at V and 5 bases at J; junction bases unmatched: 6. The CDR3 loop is CASSPGTGDDQPQHF. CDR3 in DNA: TGTGCCAGCAGCCCCGGGACAGGGGACGATCAGCCCCAGCATTTT.

Here the CDR3 DNA reads TGTGCCAGCAGTAAGGACAGGCCCCTCTCCACAGATACGCAGTATTTT. Translation gives CASSKDRPLSTDTQYF. V gene TRBV2 combines with J gene TRBJ2-3, with 7 nucleotides matching TRBD1. Per germline, CDR1 SNHLY and CDR2 FYNNEI. The length of the CDR3 is 16 residues. The V segment lost 5 bases and the J segment 2 bases; nucleotides outside the gene matches: 10.

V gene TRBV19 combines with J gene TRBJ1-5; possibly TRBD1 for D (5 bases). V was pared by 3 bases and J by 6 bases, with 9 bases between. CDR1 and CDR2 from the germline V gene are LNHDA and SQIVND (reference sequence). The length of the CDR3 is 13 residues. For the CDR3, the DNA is TGTGCCAGTAGTATGGGGGGTAGTCAGCCCCAGCATTTT. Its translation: CASSMGGSQPQHF.

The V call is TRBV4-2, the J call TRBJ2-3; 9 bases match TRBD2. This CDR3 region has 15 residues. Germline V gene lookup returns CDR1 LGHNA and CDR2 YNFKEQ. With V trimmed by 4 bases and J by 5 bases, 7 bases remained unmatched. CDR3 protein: CASSPAGGPVDTQYF. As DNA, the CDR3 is TGTGCCAGCAGCCCGGCGGGAGGGCCGGTAGATACGCAGTATTTT.

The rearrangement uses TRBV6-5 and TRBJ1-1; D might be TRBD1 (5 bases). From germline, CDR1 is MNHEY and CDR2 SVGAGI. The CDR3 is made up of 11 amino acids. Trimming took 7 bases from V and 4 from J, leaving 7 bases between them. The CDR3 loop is CASTGSTEAFF. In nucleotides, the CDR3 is TGTGCCAGCACAGGGTCCACTGAAGCTTTCTTT.

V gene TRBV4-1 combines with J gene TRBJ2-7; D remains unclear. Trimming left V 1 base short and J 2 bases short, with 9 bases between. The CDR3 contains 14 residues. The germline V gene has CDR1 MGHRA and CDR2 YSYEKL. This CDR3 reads CASSQAQLAYEQYF. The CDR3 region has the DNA TGCGCCAGCAGCCAAGCACAGCTGGCCTACGAGCAGTACTTC.